The next 9 T cell receptor beta chains were all read from a single sample in a study of response to subunit inactivated influenza vaccine. Each CDR3 protein is one row after TCRdb ran MiXCR on the RT-PCR reads. Of fewer than 800,000 distinct CDR3 sequences in the sample, 15% to 18% were seen once. Here the sequenced sample was PBMCs from blood, taken approximately 13 days after vaccination. The source is a man in his forties or fifties who received an inactivated influenza vaccine.

This clonotype was found many times. This chain links TRBV15 with TRBJ1-1; D uncertain. Germline V gene sequence: CDR1 LNHNV, CDR2 YYDKDF (reference sequence). Trimming removed 0 bases at V and 7 bases at J, with 9 bases between. This CDR3 has 13 amino acids. The CDR3, as DNA: TGTGCCACCAGCAGAGAGGGAAGCAATGAAGCTTTCTTT. It encodes CATSREGSNEAFF.

This clonotype was seen repeatedly, ten times or more. The rearrangement uses TRBV12-3 or TRBV12-4 and TRBJ2-2, with D possibly TRBD2 on 5 matching bases. Trimming removed 7 bases at V and 7 bases at J, with 16 bases between. The CDR3 runs 14 residues. The CDR3 nucleotides read TGTGCCAGCACCCCAAGAAACCGGGGCGGGGAGCTGTTTTTT. Protein: CASTPRNRGGELFF.

V is TRBV9 and J is TRBJ1-1; no reliable D call. Germline CDR1 and CDR2: SGDLS and YYNGEE. V was clipped by 4 bases and J by 0 bases, with 10 bases between them. This CDR3 region has 14 residues. CDR3 amino acids: CASSSGLMNTEAFF. In DNA, the CDR3 is TGTGCCAGCAGCTCCGGGCTCATGAACACTGAAGCTTTCTTT.

The genes are TRBV7-3 and TRBJ2-2; 10 bases agree with TRBD2. The CDR3 spans 17 residues. J lost 2 bases, V lost 0 bases, and 3 bases had no gene match. Germline CDR1 and CDR2: SGHTA and FQGTGA. For the CDR3, the DNA is TGTGCCAGCAGCTTAACTCCTAGCGGGGGAAACACCGGGGAGCTGTTTTTT. Residues: CASSLTPSGGNTGELFF.

This clonotype came up many times. The J gene is TRBJ2-3, the V gene TRBV7-2; D ambiguous. CDR1 SGHTA and CDR2 FQGNSA come from the germline V gene. V lost 1 base, J lost 2 bases, and 7 bases lay in between. This CDR3 comprises 14 residues. Here the CDR3 DNA reads TGTGCCAGCAGCTTAGGACCTCTCACAGATACGCAGTATTTT. It translates to CASSLGPLTDTQYF.

The chain joins TRBV10-3 to TRBJ2-1; 7 nucleotides line up with TRBD2. Trimming removed 10 bases from V and 5 bases from J; junction bases left unmatched: 5. CDR1 ENHRY and CDR2 SYGVKD come from the germline V gene. This CDR3 is 12 amino acids long. The CDR3: CATRTSHNEQFF. CDR3 DNA sequence: TGTGCCACCCGGACTAGTCACAATGAGCAGTTCTTC.

V usage is TRBV2 and J usage is TRBJ2-3; D unclear. The ends were cut back, 6 bases at V and 3 bases at J, with 13 bases in the middle. Germline CDR1 SNHLY, CDR2 FYNNEI. The length of the CDR3 is 14 residues. For the CDR3, the DNA is TGTGCCAGCAGCGAGGATAGATGGACAGATACGCAGTATTTT. It specifies CASSEDRWTDTQYF.

This clonotype appeared a few times. V is TRBV7-9 and J is TRBJ1-1; 8 bases fit TRBD1. The J segment lost 3 bases and the V segment lost 6 bases, leaving 9 bases of the junction unmatched. Looked up from germline, CDR1 is SEHNR and CDR2 is FQNEAQ (reference sequence). The CDR3 is 15 amino acids. CDR3 protein: CASSFHLDRDTEAFF. The CDR3 DNA reads TGTGCCAGCAGTTTCCATTTGGACAGGGACACTGAAGCTTTCTTT.

V is TRBV11-2 and J is TRBJ2-7, with D perhaps TRBD1 or TRBD2 (5 bases each). CDR1 is SGHAT, CDR2 FQNNGV, per germline. The V end was cut by 6 bases, the J end by 0 bases, with 12 bases between. This CDR3 is built from 14 residues. The DNA of the CDR3 is TGTGCCAGCAGGTCGGGGCTAGCCTCCTACGAGCAGTACTTC. It translates to CASRSGLASYEQYF.